These 12 T cell receptor beta chains originate from one sample sequenced in a study of blood T cell repertoires in COVID-19. Using immunoSEQ multiplex PCR, the repertoire was profiled, and TCRdb retains in-frame clones only, with some absent. In the table there are 200,000 to 300,000 clones, roughly 90% of which are singletons. The sequenced sample consisted of peripheral blood. The receptors derive from a human donor in a cohort sampled during active COVID-19.

This rearrangement joins TRBV7-2 to TRBJ2-7, with TRBD2 identical over 9 bases. Trimming cost V 10 bases and J 4 bases; bases outside gene matches: 11. CDR1 and CDR2 from the germline V gene are SGHTA and FQGNSA. The CDR3 has 14 amino acids. CDR3 loop: CATGLGGLAYEQYF. The CDR3 DNA is TGTGCCACAGGCCTGGGGGGACTAGCTTACGAGCAGTACTTC. The full variable domain, completed using reference TRBV7-2 and TRBJ2-7, is GAGVSQSPSNKVTEKGKDVELRCDPISGHTALYWYRQSLGQGLEFLIYFQGNSAPDKSGLPSDRFSAERTGGSVSTLTIQRTQQEDSAVYLCATGLGGLAYEQYFGPGTRLTVT.

The chain recombines TRBV3-1 (or the pseudogene TRBV3-2) with TRBJ2-1, with a possible D match to TRBD1 (8 bases). The CDR3 spans 16 residues. Trimming took off 4 bases at V and 7 bases at J, with 20 bases between the two ends. Germline V lookup: CDR1 LGHDT, CDR2 YNNKEL (reference sequence). The CDR3 DNA sequence: TGTGCCAGCAGCCCCATAACAGGGGGGGGTAGTAATGAGCAGTTCTTC. The encoded protein is CASSPITGGGSNEQFF.

J is TRBJ2-5 and V is TRBV29-1; 8 bases match TRBD2. The trim removed 6 bases at V and 5 bases at J, leaving 8 bases unmatched. CDR1 and CDR2 (germline): SQVTM, ANQGSEA. The CDR3 is 13 residues long. The CDR3 loop reads CSVQLTSGETQYF. CDR3 coding DNA: TGCAGCGTCCAACTCACTAGCGGTGAGACCCAGTACTTC.

V usage is TRBV5-1 and J usage is TRBJ2-3, with a possible D match to TRBD2 (5 bases). Germline assignment: CDR1 SGHRS and CDR2 YFSETQ. V was pared by 0 bases and J by 3 bases, with 14 bases between. This CDR3 contains 16 residues. The CDR3 loop reads CASSLVAEATTDTQYF. The CDR3 DNA follows: TGCGCCAGCAGCTTGGTTGCGGAGGCGACAACAGATACGCAGTATTTT. Full variable domain (rest looked up from reference TRBV5-1 and TRBJ2-3): KAGVTQTPRYLIKTRGQQVTLSCSPISGHRSVSWYQQTPGQGLQFLFEYFSETQRNKGNFPGRFSGRQFSNSRSEMNVSTLELGDSALYLCASSLVAEATTDTQYFGPGTRLTVL.

The V call is TRBV30, the J call TRBJ2-7, with TRBD2 identical over 12 bases. CDR3 size: 15 residues. Germline CDR1 reads GTSNPN; CDR2 reads SVGIG (reference sequence). V lost 1 base and J lost 5; bases outside the gene matches: 6. As DNA, the CDR3 is TGTGCCTGGAGTGGCACTAGCGGGAGGTACGACGAGCAGTACTTC. The encoded protein is CAWSGTSGRYDEQYF.

This clone was observed once. At one end the junction does not follow the germline gene, possibly because of a read error. The chain recombines TRBV7-9 with TRBJ1-1; the D gene is possibly TRBD1 (5 bases). Per the germline V gene, CDR1 is SEHNR and CDR2 is FQNEAQ (reference sequence). The CDR3 contains 11 residues. CDR3 DNA: TGTGCCAGCAGCTTAGGACAGCCACAAGCCTTT. Translated, it gives CASSLGQPQAF.

The chain couples TRBV7-2 to TRBJ1-1, with 10 bases lining up with TRBD1. J lost 5 bases, V lost 10 bases, and 13 bases had no gene match. This CDR3 spans 15 amino acids. The germline V gene encodes CDR1 SGHTA and CDR2 FQGNSA. CDR3 residues: CANNPGTGVFTEAFF. The DNA of the CDR3 is TGTGCCAATAATCCCGGGACAGGGGTTTTTACTGAAGCTTTCTTT.

This sequence joins TRBV4-3 and TRBJ1-2; 8 nucleotides match TRBD1. Trimming removed 2 bases from V and 4 bases from J; junction bases left unmatched: 0. Germline V lookup: CDR1 LGHNA, CDR2 YSLEER. This CDR3 has 13 amino acids. The CDR3 region has the DNA TGCGCCAGCAGCCAACAGGGGGCCTATGGCTACACCTTC. This gives the protein CASSQQGAYGYTF.

The chain carries TRBV5-6 and TRBJ2-7; 11 bases are a match to TRBD1. Germline V CDR1 and CDR2: SGHDT, YYEEEE. The CDR3 runs to 15 residues. Trimming took 4 bases from V and 2 from J; bases not matched to a gene: 5. CDR3 bases: TGTGCCAGCAGCCCGGAGGGACAGGGGGCCTACGAGCAGTACTTC. Translating gives CASSPEGQGAYEQYF.

The rearrangement joins TRBV21-1 to TRBJ1-4; the D call of TRBD1 is as the table states it, not checked on the DNA. TRBV21-1 is classified as a pseudogene. The CDR3 runs to 13 residues. The CDR3 DNA sequence: TGTGCCAGCATTCACAGGTCCCGTGAAAAACTGTTTTTT. Translation: CASIHRSREKLFF.

This clone has a single count. The chain employs TRBV29-1 and TRBJ1-2; the D gene is possibly TRBD1 (6 bases). The CDR3 consists of 15 residues. Trimming shortened V by 1 base and J by 3 bases, and 15 bases separated the two germline ends. Per the germline V gene, CDR1 is SQVTM and CDR2 is ANQGSEA. CDR3 coding DNA: TGCAGCGTTGAAGGGGGTACAGGGTTGGACTATGGCTACACCTTC. Its protein product is CSVEGGTGLDYGYTF. The variable domain in full, completed from reference TRBV29-1 and TRBJ1-2, reads SAVISQKPSRDICQRGTSLTIQCQVDSQVTMMFWYRQQPGQSLTLIATANQGSEATYESGFVIDKFPISRPNLTFSTLTVSNMSPEDSSIYLCSVEGGTGLDYGYTFGSGTRLTVV.

To note about this clone: One junction end disagrees with the germline gene, perhaps due to a read error. The chain joins TRBV11-1 to TRBJ2-1; the D gene is possibly TRBD2 (6 bases). The CDR3 has 13 amino acids. CDR1 SGHAT and CDR2 FQDESV come from the germline V gene (reference sequence). CDR3 protein: CASSLDSSEELFF. The DNA for the CDR3 is TGTGCCAGCAGCTTAGATTCTAGCGAGGAGCTGTTCTTC.